The clone carrying this T cell receptor (beta chain) was picked up many times. MiXCR was run by TCRdb on the RT-PCR reads, yielding one entry per CDR3 protein. The data contain about 960,000 distinct CDR3 sequences, roughly 18% of them seen just once; the ten biggest clones take up 6%. This entry belongs to a study of patients and donors after allogeneic stem cell transplantation. The germline V gene has CDR1 SEHNR and CDR2 FQNEAQ (reference sequence). V lost 10 bases to trimming and J lost 1 base, with 4 bases between them. The CDR3 covers 10 residues. The rearrangement joins TRBV7-9 to TRBJ1-1; no definite D call. This receptor was obtained from a human donor who was either an allogeneic HSCT recipient or a stem cell or donor lymphocyte infusion donor (not recorded which). It is not recorded whose cells these are; they may come from a transplant donor. The sequencing sample was made of blood, either unsorted or a sorted T cell fraction (not recorded which). CDR3 residues: CAIGNTEAFF. CDR3 in DNA: TGTGCCATCGGGAACACTGAAGCTTTCTTT.